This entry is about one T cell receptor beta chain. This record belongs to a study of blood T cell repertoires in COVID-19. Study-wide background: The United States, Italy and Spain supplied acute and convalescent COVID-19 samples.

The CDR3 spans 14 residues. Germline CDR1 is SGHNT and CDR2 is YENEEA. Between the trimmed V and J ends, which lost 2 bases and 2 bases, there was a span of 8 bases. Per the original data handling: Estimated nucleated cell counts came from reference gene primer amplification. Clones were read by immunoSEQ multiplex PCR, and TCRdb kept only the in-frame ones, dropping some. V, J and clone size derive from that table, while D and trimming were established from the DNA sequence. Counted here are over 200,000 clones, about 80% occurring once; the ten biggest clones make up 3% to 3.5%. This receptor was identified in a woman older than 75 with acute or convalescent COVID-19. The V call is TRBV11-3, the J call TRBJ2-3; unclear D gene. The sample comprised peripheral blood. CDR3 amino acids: CASSLSRFTDTQYF. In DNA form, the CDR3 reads TGTGCCAGCAGCTTAAGCAGGTTCACAGATACGCAGTATTTT.